Below, one T cell receptor beta chain is given with its context. The data stem from a study of CD8 T cells in Susac syndrome. The CDR3 is made up of 14 amino acids. V was pared by 11 bases and J by 3 bases, with 9 bases of the junction left unmatched. Germline V gene lookup returns CDR1 SNHLY and CDR2 FYNNEI. TEMRA cells were FACS-enriched and CD8+ and CD4+ T cells negatively isolated. RNA amounts of about 0.5 to 1 ug underwent reverse transcription with random hexamers. immunoSEQ multiplex PCR amplified TCR beta CDR3 across 54 Vbeta, 13 Jbeta. TCRdb reanalysed the immunoSEQ multiplex PCR reads using MiXCR and keeps one entry per CDR3 protein. Of about 250,000 distinct CDR3 sequences in the sample, 93% were seen once.

Sequenced material: CD4+ T cells from PBMCs. The rearrangement uses TRBV2 and TRBJ2-2, with 7 bases matching TRBD1. This sequence was found in a human donor with multiple sclerosis. CDR3 region: CAGTRGLDTGELFF. CDR3 sequence (DNA): TGTGCCGGCACCAGGGGGTTGGACACCGGGGAGCTGTTTTTT.